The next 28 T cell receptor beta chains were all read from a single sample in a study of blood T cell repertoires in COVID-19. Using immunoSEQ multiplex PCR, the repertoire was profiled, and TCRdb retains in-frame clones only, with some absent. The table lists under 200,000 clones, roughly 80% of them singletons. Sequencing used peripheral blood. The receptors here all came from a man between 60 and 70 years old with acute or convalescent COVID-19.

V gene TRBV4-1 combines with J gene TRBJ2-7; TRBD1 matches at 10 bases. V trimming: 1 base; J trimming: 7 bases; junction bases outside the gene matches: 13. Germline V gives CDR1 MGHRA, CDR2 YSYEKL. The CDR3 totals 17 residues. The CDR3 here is CASSQVWPGQGRGEQYF. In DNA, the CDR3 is TGCGCCAGCAGCCAAGTATGGCCGGGACAGGGGAGGGGGGAGCAGTACTTC.

The CDR3 DNA is TGCGCCAGCAGCTTGGCCCCCCGGACTAGCGGGGTCGATACGCAGTATTTT. This codes for CASSLAPRTSGVDTQYF. The J gene is TRBJ2-3, the V gene TRBV5-1, with 12 bases identical to TRBD2. The V gene end was trimmed by 0 bases and the J gene end by 6 bases; junction bases not matched to a gene: 8. This CDR3 region has 17 residues. Germline V gene lookup returns CDR1 SGHRS and CDR2 YFSETQ.

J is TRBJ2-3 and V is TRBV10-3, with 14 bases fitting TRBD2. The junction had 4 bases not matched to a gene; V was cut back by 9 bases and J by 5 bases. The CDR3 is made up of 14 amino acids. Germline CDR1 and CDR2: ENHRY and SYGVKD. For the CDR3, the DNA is TGTGCCATTCGACTAGCGGGAGGGGTAGATACGCAGTATTTT. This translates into CAIRLAGGVDTQYF.

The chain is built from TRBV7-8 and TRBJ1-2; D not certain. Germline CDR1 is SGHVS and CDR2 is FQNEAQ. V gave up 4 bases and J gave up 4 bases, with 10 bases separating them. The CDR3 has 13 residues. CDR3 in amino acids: CASSSGYTYGYTF. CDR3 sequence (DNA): TGTGCCAGCAGCTCAGGATACACCTATGGCTACACCTTC. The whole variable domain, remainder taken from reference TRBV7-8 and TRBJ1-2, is GAGVSQSPRYKVAKRGQDVALRCDPISGHVSLFWYQQALGQGPEFLTYFQNEAQLDKSGLPSDRFFAERPEGSVSTLKIQRTQQEDSAVYLCASSSGYTYGYTFGSGTRLTVV.

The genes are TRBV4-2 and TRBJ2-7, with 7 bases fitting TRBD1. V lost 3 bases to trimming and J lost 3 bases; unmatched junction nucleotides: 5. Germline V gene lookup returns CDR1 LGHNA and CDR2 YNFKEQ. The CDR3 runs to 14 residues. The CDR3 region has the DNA TGTGCCAGCAGCCACGGGACAGTCGGCTACGAGCAGTACTTC. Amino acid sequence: CASSHGTVGYEQYF.

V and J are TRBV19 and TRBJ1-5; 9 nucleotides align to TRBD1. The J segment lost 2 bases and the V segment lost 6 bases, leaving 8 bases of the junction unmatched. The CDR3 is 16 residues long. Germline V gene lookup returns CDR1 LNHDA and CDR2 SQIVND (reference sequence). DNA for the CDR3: TGTGCCAGTAGAATAACAGGGGGCGTTGGCAATCAGCCCCAGCATTTT. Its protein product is CASRITGGVGNQPQHF.

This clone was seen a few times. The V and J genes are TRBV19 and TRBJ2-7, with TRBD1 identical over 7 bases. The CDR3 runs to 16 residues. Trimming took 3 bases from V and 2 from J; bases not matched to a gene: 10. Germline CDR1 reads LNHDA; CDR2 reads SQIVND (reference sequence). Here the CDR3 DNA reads TGTGCCAGTAGTATTTTCGGGGCAGGGGGTACCTACGAGCAGTACTTC. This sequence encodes CASSIFGAGGTYEQYF.

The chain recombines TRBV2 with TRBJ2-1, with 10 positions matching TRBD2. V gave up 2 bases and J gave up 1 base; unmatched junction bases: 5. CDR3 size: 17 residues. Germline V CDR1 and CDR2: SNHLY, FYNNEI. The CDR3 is CASSETIAGGSYNEQFF. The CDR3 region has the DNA TGTGCCAGCAGTGAAACGATAGCGGGAGGTTCCTACAATGAGCAGTTCTTC.

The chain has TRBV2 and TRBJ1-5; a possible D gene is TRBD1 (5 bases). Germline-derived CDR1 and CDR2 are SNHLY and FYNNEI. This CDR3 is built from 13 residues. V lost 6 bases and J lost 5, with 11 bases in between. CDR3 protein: CASRGTGDQPQHF. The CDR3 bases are TGTGCCAGCAGGGGGACGGGAGATCAGCCCCAGCATTTT.

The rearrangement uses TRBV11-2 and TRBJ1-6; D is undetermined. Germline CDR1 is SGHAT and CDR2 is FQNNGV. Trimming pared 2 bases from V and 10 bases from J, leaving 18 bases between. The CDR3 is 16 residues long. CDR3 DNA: TGTGCCAGCAGCTTAACGTCGGCAGGCGCTGACTCACCCCTCCACTTT. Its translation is CASSLTSAGADSPLHF.

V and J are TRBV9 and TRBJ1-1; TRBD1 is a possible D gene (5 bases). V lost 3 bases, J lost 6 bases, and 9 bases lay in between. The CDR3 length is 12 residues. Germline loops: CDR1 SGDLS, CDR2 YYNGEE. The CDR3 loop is CASSADKAEAFF. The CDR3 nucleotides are TGTGCCAGCAGCGCGGACAAGGCTGAAGCTTTCTTT. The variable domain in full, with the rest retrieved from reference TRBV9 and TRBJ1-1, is DSGVTQTPKHLITATGQRVTLRCSPRSGDLSVYWYQQSLDQGLQFLIQYYNGEERAKGNILERFSAQQFPDLHSELNLSSLELGDSALYFCASSADKAEAFFGQGTRLTVV.

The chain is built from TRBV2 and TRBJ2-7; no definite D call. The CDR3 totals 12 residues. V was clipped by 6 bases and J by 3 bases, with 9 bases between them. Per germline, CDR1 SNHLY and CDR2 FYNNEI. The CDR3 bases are TGTGCCAGCAGGCGTAAAATCTACGAGCAGTACTTC. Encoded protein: CASRRKIYEQYF.

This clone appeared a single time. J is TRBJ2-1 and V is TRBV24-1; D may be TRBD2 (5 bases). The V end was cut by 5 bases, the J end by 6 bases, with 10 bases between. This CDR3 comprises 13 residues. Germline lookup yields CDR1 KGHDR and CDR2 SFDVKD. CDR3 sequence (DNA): TGTGCCACCAGTGGTGGAGGTCGCAATGAGCAGTTCTTC. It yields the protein CATSGGGRNEQFF.

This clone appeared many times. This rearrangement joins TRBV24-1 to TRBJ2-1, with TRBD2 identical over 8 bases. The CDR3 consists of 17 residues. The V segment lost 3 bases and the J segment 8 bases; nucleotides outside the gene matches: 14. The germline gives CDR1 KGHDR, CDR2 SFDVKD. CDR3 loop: CATSDRTREGPIHEQFF. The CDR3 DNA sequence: TGTGCCACCAGTGATAGGACCCGGGAGGGGCCCATTCATGAGCAGTTCTTC.

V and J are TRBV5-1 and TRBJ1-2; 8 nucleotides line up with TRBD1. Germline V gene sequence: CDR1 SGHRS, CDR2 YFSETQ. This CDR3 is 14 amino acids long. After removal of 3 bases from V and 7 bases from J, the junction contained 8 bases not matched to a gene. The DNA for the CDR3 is TGCGCCAGCAGCTCCCCCGGACAGGGTGGTGGCTACACCTTC. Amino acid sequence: CASSSPGQGGGYTF.

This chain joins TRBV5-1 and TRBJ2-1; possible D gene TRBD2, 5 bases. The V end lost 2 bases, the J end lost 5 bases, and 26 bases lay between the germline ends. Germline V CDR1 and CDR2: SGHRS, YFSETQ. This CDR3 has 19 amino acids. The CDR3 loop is CASSFMPSMGARDDNEQFF. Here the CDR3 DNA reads TGCGCCAGCAGCTTTATGCCCTCTATGGGAGCGAGAGACGACAATGAGCAGTTCTTC. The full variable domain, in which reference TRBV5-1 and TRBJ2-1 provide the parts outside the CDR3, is KAGVTQTPRYLIKTRGQQVTLSCSPISGHRSVSWYQQTPGQGLQFLFEYFSETQRNKGNFPGRFSGRQFSNSRSEMNVSTLELGDSALYLCASSFMPSMGARDDNEQFFGPGTRLTVL.

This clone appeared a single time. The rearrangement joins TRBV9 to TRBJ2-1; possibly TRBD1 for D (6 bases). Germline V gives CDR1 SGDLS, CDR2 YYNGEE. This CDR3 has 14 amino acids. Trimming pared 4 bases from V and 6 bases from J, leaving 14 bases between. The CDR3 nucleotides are TGTGCCAGCAGCCAAGGGGGAAGGTTCAATGAGCAGTTCTTC. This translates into CASSQGGRFNEQFF.

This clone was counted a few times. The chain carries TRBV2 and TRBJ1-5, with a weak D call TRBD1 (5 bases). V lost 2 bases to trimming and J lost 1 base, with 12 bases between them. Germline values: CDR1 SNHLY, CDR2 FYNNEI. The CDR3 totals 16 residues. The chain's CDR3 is CASSEFSGGSNQPQHF. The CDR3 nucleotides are TGTGCCAGCAGTGAATTCTCTGGGGGGAGCAATCAGCCCCAGCATTTT.

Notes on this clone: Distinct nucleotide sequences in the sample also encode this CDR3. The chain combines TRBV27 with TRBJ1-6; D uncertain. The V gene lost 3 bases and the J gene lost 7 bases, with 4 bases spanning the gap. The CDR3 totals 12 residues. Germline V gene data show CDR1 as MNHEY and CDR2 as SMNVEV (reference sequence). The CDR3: CASSFPNSPLHF. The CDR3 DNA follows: TGTGCCAGCAGTTTCCCGAATTCACCCCTCCACTTT.

The CDR3 spells CARETGSGANVLTF. DNA for the CDR3: TGTGCCAGAGAAACAGGGAGTGGGGCCAACGTCCTGACTTTC. V and J are TRBV2 and TRBJ2-6, with D possibly matching TRBD1 (6 bases). Looked up from germline, CDR1 is SNHLY and CDR2 is FYNNEI. The CDR3 runs 14 residues. Trimming shortened V by 9 bases and J by 3 bases, and 12 bases separated the two germline ends.

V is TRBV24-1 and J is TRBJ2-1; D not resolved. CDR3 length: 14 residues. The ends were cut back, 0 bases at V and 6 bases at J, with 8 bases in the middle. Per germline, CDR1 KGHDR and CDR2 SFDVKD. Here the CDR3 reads CATSDLANSNEQFF. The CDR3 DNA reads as TGTGCCACCAGTGATTTGGCTAACTCCAATGAGCAGTTCTTC.

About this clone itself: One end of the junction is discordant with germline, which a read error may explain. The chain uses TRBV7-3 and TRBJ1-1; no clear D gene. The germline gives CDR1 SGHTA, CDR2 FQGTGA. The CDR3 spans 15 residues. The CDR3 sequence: CASSLTRDLNTEAFF. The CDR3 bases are TGTGCCAGCAGCCTAACCCGGGATCTGAACACTGAAGCTTTCTTT.

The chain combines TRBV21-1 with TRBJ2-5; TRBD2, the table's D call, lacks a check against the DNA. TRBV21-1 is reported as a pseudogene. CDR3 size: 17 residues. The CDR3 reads CASSKAREGRPKETQYF. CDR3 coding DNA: TGTGCCAGCAGCAAAGCTCGGGAGGGCCGCCCGAAGGAGACCCAGTACTTC.

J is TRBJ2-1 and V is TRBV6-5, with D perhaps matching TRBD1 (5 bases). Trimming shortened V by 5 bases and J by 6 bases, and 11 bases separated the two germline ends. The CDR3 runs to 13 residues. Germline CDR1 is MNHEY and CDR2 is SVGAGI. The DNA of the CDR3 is TGTGCCAGCAGTCCGCAGGGATTCAATGAGCAGTTCTTC. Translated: CASSPQGFNEQFF.

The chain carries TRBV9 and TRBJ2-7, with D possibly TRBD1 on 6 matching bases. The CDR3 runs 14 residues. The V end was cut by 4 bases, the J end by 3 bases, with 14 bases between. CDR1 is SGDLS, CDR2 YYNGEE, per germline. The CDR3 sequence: CASSLRTDSYEQYF. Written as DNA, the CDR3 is TGTGCCAGCAGCCTTCGGACAGACAGCTACGAGCAGTACTTC.

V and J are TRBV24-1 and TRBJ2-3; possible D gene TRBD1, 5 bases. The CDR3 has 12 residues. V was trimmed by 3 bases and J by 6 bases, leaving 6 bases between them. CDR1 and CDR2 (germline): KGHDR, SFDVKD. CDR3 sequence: CATSDPGDTQYF. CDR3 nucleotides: TGTGCCACCAGTGATCCAGGGGATACGCAGTATTTT.

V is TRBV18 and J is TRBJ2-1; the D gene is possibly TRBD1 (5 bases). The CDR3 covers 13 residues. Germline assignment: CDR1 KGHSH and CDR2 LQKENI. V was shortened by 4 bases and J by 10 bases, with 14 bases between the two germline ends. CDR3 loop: CASSLSDTREQFF. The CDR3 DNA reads TGTGCCAGCTCACTTTCGGACACGAGAGAGCAGTTCTTC.

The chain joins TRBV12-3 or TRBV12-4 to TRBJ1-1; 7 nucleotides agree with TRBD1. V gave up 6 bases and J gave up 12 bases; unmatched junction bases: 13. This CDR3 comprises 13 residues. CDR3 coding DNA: TGTGCCAGCAGCCCCTTCCGACAGGGCCGGACTTTCTTT. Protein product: CASSPFRQGRTFF.